This T cell receptor beta chain comes out of a study of T cell repertoires in cytomegalovirus infection. TCRdb analysed the reads with MiXCR anew, one entry per CDR3 protein. The profile shows hundreds of thousands of distinct CDR3 sequences, more than 30% of them singletons. Germline CDR1 SGHTA, CDR2 FQGNSA. The CDR3 has 11 amino acids. Note on this clonotype: What it recognizes is unknown. An end of the junction differs from the germline gene, which may be a read error.

The source of this sequence is a human donor in good health (CMV status not recorded). Some clones in this sample may be carry-over from other donors' samples. This chain uses TRBV7-2 with TRBJ2-5; D unresolved. The input for sequencing was cultured PBMCs, taken from culture after CMV antigen stimulation. The CDR3: CASRRHSTPDF. The CDR3, as DNA: TGTGCCAGCAGACGACACTCGACTCCGGACTTC.